This T cell receptor beta chain originates from a study of T-cell memory formation after mild COVID-19. TCRdb processed the 5' RACE reads anew with MiXCR; each CDR3 protein has one entry. This table has approximately 150,000 distinct CDR3 sequences, roughly 6.3% appearing once. This clonotype was seen only a few times. Per the germline V gene, CDR1 is KGHSH and CDR2 is LQKENI. V gave up 3 bases and J gave up 10 bases, with 22 bases separating them. The CDR3 runs to 17 residues. The chain couples TRBV18 to TRBJ1-6; D is possibly TRBD1 (5 bases). The source material was PBMCs or a T cell subset sorted from them (not recorded which). The source is an adult woman who had mild COVID-19 (a few samples of this study predate the infection). Cell type and time point are not known. CDR3 in amino acids: CASSPVNPGGAESPLHF. The CDR3 DNA follows: TGTGCCAGCTCACCTGTAAACCCGGGGGGTGCGGAGTCACCCCTCCACTTT. Drawing the rest from reference TRBV18 and TRBJ1-6, the complete variable domain is NAGVMQNPRHLVRRRGQEARLRCSPMKGHSHVYWYRQLPEEGLKFMVYLQKENIIDESGMPKERFSAEFPKEGPSILRIQQVVRGDSAAYFCASSPVNPGGAESPLHFGNGTRLTVT.